This T cell receptor (beta chain) was recovered during a study of blood T cell repertoires in COVID-19. Study context: Sites in the United States, Italy and Spain provided acute and convalescent COVID-19 samples. Sources were T cells, B-cell-depleted T cells, or PBMCs; the material itself was cDNA or gDNA.

Per the authors' pipeline: Estimates of nucleated cell counts were drawn from the amplification of reference gene primers. Measured with immunoSEQ multiplex PCR; TCRdb has only the in-frame clones, and not every one. V, J and clone size reflect that table, while D and trimming were determined from the DNA. Counted here are 150,000 to 180,000 clones, roughly 84% occurring once; the ten biggest clones make up 8% to 9%. V was pared by 4 bases and J by 0 bases, with 9 bases between. The CDR3 consists of 14 residues. The germline V gene has CDR1 SNHLY and CDR2 FYNNEI. The TCR originated in a woman aged 55-75 years with COVID-19, enrolled during active disease. Sample: peripheral blood. This sequence joins TRBV2 and TRBJ1-2; perhaps TRBD1 as D (6 bases). DNA of the CDR3: TGTGCCAGCAGTGCATGGACAGCTAACTATGGCTACACCTTC. This sequence encodes CASSAWTANYGYTF. Complete variable domain (other parts from reference TRBV2 and TRBJ1-2): EPEVTQTPSHQVTQMGQEVILRCVPISNHLYFYWYRQILGQKVEFLVSFYNNEISEKSEIFDDQFSVERPDGSNFTLKIRSTKLEDSAMYFCASSAWTANYGYTFGSGTRLTVV.